This T cell receptor (beta chain) is drawn from a study of OX40 agonist ivuxolimab in advanced cancers. Study details: Eligibility rules accepted prior anti-PD-1, anti-PD-L1 or anti-CTLA-4 therapy, and 35% to 40% had some. Study results and limitations: On average, CD8+ T cells showed a greater number of expanded clones than CD4+. CD4+ and CD8+ blood T cells expanded clonally by week 6 at 0.1 to 3.0 mg/kg. Certain nonresponding patients likewise had low normalized T-cell clonal expansion.

V lost 3 bases, J lost 5 bases, and 2 bases stayed unmatched. Germline V lookup: CDR1 LNHDA, CDR2 SQIVND (reference sequence). This CDR3 region has 14 residues. The assay was immunoSEQ multiplex PCR, and TCRdb's table has in-frame clones only and misses some. The profile covers tens of thousands of clones, with 94% appearing a single time and 20% taken by the ten largest. With regard to this clone: Its antigen is not identified.

This receptor was identified in an adult with an advanced solid tumor such as melanoma, head and neck, liver or kidney cancer. The chain is built from TRBV19 and TRBJ2-7; TRBD1 matches 12 bases. The sample in question was CD4+ or CD8+ T cells sorted from blood, obtained in a trial of the OX40 agonist ivuxolimab. This chain's CDR3 is CASSIGTGGNEQYF. CDR3 nucleotides: TGTGCCAGTAGTATTGGGACAGGGGGCAACGAGCAGTACTTC.